The 27 T cell receptor beta chains given below trace back to one sample, sequenced in a study of CD4+ T cells in melanoma. Measured with immunoSEQ multiplex PCR; TCRdb has only the in-frame clones, and not every one. The sample has about 7,200 clones, about 70% seen once. Material: cells from a culture (not recorded whether cultured in vitro). Receptors were obtained from a human donor with melanoma.

V usage is TRBV30 and J usage is TRBJ2-2; 9 nucleotides agree with TRBD1. The CDR3 loop spans 15 amino acids. Trimming at V came to 5 bases and at J to 4 bases, leaving 8 bases not matched to a gene. The germline V gene encodes CDR1 GTSNPN and CDR2 SVGIG (reference sequence). The CDR3 DNA reads as TGTGCCTGGGACCACAGGGGGCAGAGCACCGGGGAGCTGTTTTTT. This translates into CAWDHRGQSTGELFF.

The CDR3 here is CASTKDPAREQFF. The CDR3 nucleotides are TGTGCCAGCACCAAAGATCCGGCACGTGAGCAGTTCTTC. The rearrangement links TRBV6-7 to TRBJ2-1; no clear D. TRBV6-7 is flagged as an ORF with uncertain function. V was trimmed by 7 bases and J by 9 bases, leaving 16 bases between them. There are 13 residues in the CDR3.

The rearrangement links TRBV6-5 to TRBJ2-7; possibly TRBD1 for D (6 bases). Germline CDR1 reads MNHEY; CDR2 reads SVGAGI. The CDR3 consists of 12 residues. V shed 7 bases and J shed 3 bases, with 10 bases lying between them. The CDR3 DNA follows: TGTGCCAGCAACAGGGTCTACTACGAGCAGTACTTC. It encodes CASNRVYYEQYF.

V is TRBV9 and J is TRBJ1-2, with 7 bases lining up with TRBD1. From germline, CDR1 is SGDLS and CDR2 YYNGEE. V lost 0 bases and J lost 0; bases outside the gene matches: 2. The CDR3 is 15 residues long. CDR3 in DNA: TGTGCCAGCAGCGTAGGTCAGGGGGCTAACTATGGCTACACCTTC. This encodes CASSVGQGANYGYTF.

The chain combines TRBV27 with TRBJ2-7; D is ambiguous. CDR1 MNHEY and CDR2 SMNVEV come from the germline V gene (reference sequence). This CDR3 comprises 14 residues. The V end was cut by 4 bases, the J end by 0 bases, with 10 bases between. The DNA of the CDR3 is TGTGCCAGCAGTTCCTCACAGAGCTCCTACGAGCAGTACTTC. It specifies CASSSSQSSYEQYF.

The V call is TRBV9, the J call TRBJ1-1, with D perhaps matching TRBD1 (5 bases). The CDR3 totals 14 residues. Germline-derived CDR1 and CDR2 are SGDLS and YYNGEE. V was cut by 5 bases and J by 4 bases, with 15 bases left in between. The CDR3 loop reads CASRKQEGFTEAFF. CDR3 in DNA: TGTGCCAGCAGAAAACAGGAGGGCTTCACTGAAGCTTTCTTT. The variable domain in full, with the rest retrieved from reference TRBV9 and TRBJ1-1, is DSGVTQTPKHLITATGQRVTLRCSPRSGDLSVYWYQQSLDQGLQFLIQYYNGEERAKGNILERFSAQQFPDLHSELNLSSLELGDSALYFCASRKQEGFTEAFFGQGTRLTVV.

The rearrangement uses TRBV10-3 and TRBJ2-1; 8 bases map to TRBD1. Germline V gene sequence: CDR1 ENHRY, CDR2 SYGVKD. V was clipped by 7 bases and J by 7 bases; unmatched bases: 6. This CDR3 is built from 13 residues. CDR3 residues: CAITGQGSNEQFF. Written as DNA, the CDR3 is TGTGCCATCACCGGACAGGGTTCGAATGAGCAGTTCTTC.

The chain employs TRBV4-3 and TRBJ1-2, with D possibly being TRBD1 (5 bases). The CDR3 is 15 amino acids. Germline loops: CDR1 LGHNA, CDR2 YSLEER. Between the trimmed V and J ends, which lost 0 bases and 4 bases, there was a span of 12 bases. In DNA form, the CDR3 reads TGCGCCAGCAGCCAAGATTTGCAGAGGGGCTATGGCTACACCTTC. It translates to CASSQDLQRGYGYTF.

This chain uses TRBV19 with TRBJ2-2; TRBD2 matches 8 bases. Trimming removed 10 bases from V and 4 bases from J; junction bases left unmatched: 8. The CDR3 consists of 14 residues. CDR1 is LNHDA and CDR2 is SQIVND in the germline V gene (reference sequence). CDR3 DNA: TGTGCCACCGCACTCGGGGGGGCCACCGGGGAGCTGTTTTTT. Translating it yields CATALGGATGELFF.

The chain is built from TRBV7-9 and TRBJ2-5; the D gene could be TRBD1 or TRBD2 (5 bases each). In germline, CDR1 is SEHNR, CDR2 FQNEAQ (reference sequence). The V end was cut by 3 bases, the J end by 0 bases, with 14 bases between. This CDR3 spans 16 amino acids. DNA for the CDR3: TGTGCCAGCAGCTTTTCATTGGTGGGACACCAAGAGACCCAGTACTTC. This sequence encodes CASSFSLVGHQETQYF.

V and J are TRBV29-1 and TRBJ1-3; D is unresolved. V was shortened by 4 bases and J by 2 bases, with 15 bases between the two germline ends. CDR3 length: 15 amino acids. Looked up from germline, CDR1 is SQVTM and CDR2 is ANQGSEA. DNA of the CDR3: TGCAGCGTTGGGGGAATGGCAGGTCCTGGAAACACCATATATTTT. Its translation is CSVGGMAGPGNTIYF.

This clone was seen only a few times. The chain couples TRBV28 to TRBJ1-2, with D hard to call. The germline CDR1 and CDR2 sequences are MDHEN and SYDVKM. CDR3 length: 15 residues. V was clipped by 2 bases and J by 8 bases, with 18 bases between them. The CDR3 DNA reads TGTGCCAGCAGTTTACACTCGACATCCCCCCGGGGCTACACCTTC. Protein sequence: CASSLHSTSPRGYTF.

The chain recombines TRBV28 with TRBJ2-4; D might be TRBD1 or TRBD2, each matching 6 bases. This CDR3 is 19 amino acids long. V gave up 5 bases and J gave up 1 base, with 24 bases separating them. Germline CDR1 MDHEN, CDR2 SYDVKM. The chain's CDR3 is CASSTRDFLRGRAKNIQYF. The CDR3 region has the DNA TGTGCCAGCAGTACGAGGGACTTTCTCAGGGGAAGGGCCAAAAACATTCAGTACTTC.

The chain is built from TRBV4-1 and TRBJ2-2, with D unresolved. Germline assignment: CDR1 MGHRA and CDR2 YSYEKL. Trimming left V 4 bases short and J 1 base short, with 10 bases between. This CDR3 is built from 15 residues. The CDR3 coding sequence is TGCGCCAGCAGCCCTTCATCAATGAACACCGGGGAGCTGTTTTTT. Translated: CASSPSSMNTGELFF.

The chain uses TRBV6-5 and TRBJ1-2, with a possible D match to TRBD1 (5 bases). Trimming stripped 0 bases from V and 6 bases from J, with 14 bases between. The CDR3 has 15 amino acids. Germline CDR1 and CDR2: MNHEY and SVGAGI. The CDR3 here is CASSYSIGDLDGYTF. Here the CDR3 DNA reads TGTGCCAGCAGTTACTCAATAGGGGATTTGGATGGCTACACCTTC.

The V and J genes are TRBV7-3 and TRBJ2-3; D ambiguous. V was clipped by 0 bases and J by 2 bases, with 9 bases between them. This CDR3 comprises 15 residues. Germline CDR1 and CDR2: SGHTA and FQGTGA. DNA for the CDR3: TGTGCCAGCAGCTTAACGCCGAGACACACAGATACGCAGTATTTT. This codes for CASSLTPRHTDTQYF.

The J gene is TRBJ2-7, the V gene TRBV25-1; TRBD1 might be the D (6 bases). Per germline, CDR1 MGHDK and CDR2 SYGVNS. Trimming removed 9 bases at V and 5 bases at J, with 17 bases between. The CDR3 is 13 amino acids. CDR3 nucleotides: TGTGCCAGTTCGAAAGGGGGTTACAACGAGCAGTACTTC. The encoded protein is CASSKGGYNEQYF.

The chain has TRBV4-1 and TRBJ1-4; D ambiguous. Germline CDR1 MGHRA, CDR2 YSYEKL. The length of the CDR3 is 16 residues. V was trimmed by 2 bases and J by 4 bases, leaving 14 bases between them. DNA for the CDR3: TGCGCCAGCAGCCAACCCATGGGAGGTGTTAATGAAAAACTGTTTTTT. It is translated as CASSQPMGGVNEKLFF.

The chain has TRBV19 and TRBJ1-1; TRBD1 is a possible D gene (5 bases). Germline V CDR1 and CDR2: LNHDA, SQIVND (reference sequence). This CDR3 spans 12 amino acids. V was cut by 6 bases and J by 4 bases, with 9 bases left in between. The CDR3 region has the DNA TGTGCCAGTAGCTCGGGGGTCACTGAAGCTTTCTTT. As protein: CASSSGVTEAFF. The whole variable domain, filled in from reference TRBV19 and TRBJ1-1, reads DGGITQSPKYLFRKEGQNVTLSCEQNLNHDAMYWYRQDPGQGLRLIYYSQIVNDFQKGDIAEGYSVSREKKESFPLTVTSAQKNPTAFYLCASSSGVTEAFFGQGTRLTVV.

The rearrangement uses TRBV27 and TRBJ2-3, with unresolved D. Per the germline V gene, CDR1 is MNHEY and CDR2 is SMNVEV (reference sequence). With 6 bases removed from V and 0 bases from J, the gap between germline ends came to 10 bases. The length of the CDR3 is 14 residues. The CDR3 DNA follows: TGTGCCAGCAGCTTTACAGCTAGCACAGATACGCAGTATTTT. This gives the protein CASSFTASTDTQYF.

The J gene is TRBJ1-2, the V gene TRBV5-1; D unclear. The CDR3 has 15 amino acids. Trimming left V 4 bases short and J 2 bases short, with 15 bases between. The germline V gene encodes CDR1 SGHRS and CDR2 YFSETQ. CDR3 protein: CASSMGVGGNYGYTF. As DNA, the CDR3 is TGCGCCAGCAGCATGGGCGTTGGAGGGAACTATGGCTACACCTTC. Full variable domain (missing parts from reference TRBV5-1 and TRBJ1-2): KAGVTQTPRYLIKTRGQQVTLSCSPISGHRSVSWYQQTPGQGLQFLFEYFSETQRNKGNFPGRFSGRQFSNSRSEMNVSTLELGDSALYLCASSMGVGGNYGYTFGSGTRLTVV.

This chain joins TRBV11-2 and TRBJ2-7, with no clear D. The germline gives CDR1 SGHAT, CDR2 FQNNGV. V was pared by 3 bases and J by 5 bases, with 8 bases between. The CDR3 totals 12 residues. CDR3 region: CASSFDPHEQYF. The CDR3 DNA reads TGTGCCAGCAGCTTCGATCCACACGAGCAGTACTTC.

The V and J genes are TRBV19 and TRBJ2-7, with 9 bases lining up with TRBD1. Germline lookup yields CDR1 LNHDA and CDR2 SQIVND (reference sequence). V lost 4 bases, J lost 13 bases, and 5 bases stayed unmatched. The CDR3 sequence is 11 residues long. This CDR3 is CASSSRDRAYF. CDR3 in DNA: TGTGCCAGTAGTAGCCGGGACAGGGCATACTTC.

CDR3 protein: CASSLDVGSFSGNTIYF. Here the CDR3 DNA reads TGTGCCAGCAGCTTAGATGTCGGTTCCTTCTCTGGAAACACCATATATTTT. The genes are TRBV11-2 and TRBJ1-3; D is ambiguous. The CDR3 extends over 17 amino acids. Trimming cost V 0 bases and J 0 bases, with 12 bases left between them. CDR1 and CDR2 from the germline V gene are SGHAT and FQNNGV.

This clone was counted between two and nine times. The V and J genes are TRBV5-1 and TRBJ2-7, with 10 bases fitting TRBD2. CDR1 is SGHRS and CDR2 is YFSETQ in the germline V gene. The CDR3 has 19 residues. The V segment lost 4 bases and the J segment 3 bases; nucleotides outside the gene matches: 19. Here the CDR3 reads CASSRGPGLAFRMRYEQYF. Here the CDR3 DNA reads TGCGCCAGCAGCCGGGGACCGGGACTAGCGTTCCGTATGCGCTACGAGCAGTACTTC.

V usage is TRBV4-2 and J usage is TRBJ2-2; 9 positions agree with TRBD2. J lost 3 bases, V lost 4 bases, and 3 bases had no gene match. Germline V gene sequence: CDR1 LGHNA, CDR2 YNFKEQ. The CDR3 extends over 15 amino acids. CDR3 protein: CASSRRGGDTGELFF. The CDR3 region has the DNA TGTGCCAGCAGCCGTCGCGGGGGGGACACCGGGGAGCTGTTTTTT.

This rearrangement joins TRBV7-3 to TRBJ2-1; TRBD1 agrees at 8 bases. Germline CDR1 and CDR2: SGHTA and FQGTGA. The ends lost 5 bases at V and 7 bases at J; junction bases unmatched: 4. The CDR3 has 13 residues. This CDR3 reads CASSITGGNEQFF. CDR3 nucleotide sequence: TGTGCCAGCAGCATTACAGGGGGTAATGAGCAGTTCTTC.